The entry below describes one TCR beta chain. Its antigen remains unidentified. Samples were assayed with immunoSEQ v3.0 at survey level. Assay used: immunoSEQ multiplex PCR; TCRdb lists only in-frame clones, some missing. This table holds roughly 20,000 clones, 70% to 90% found once. The samples comprised roughly 0.9-11 million cryopreserved PBMC ahead of DNA extraction. The data stem from a study of long-term antiretroviral therapy in people with HIV. Study conclusions and caveats: Participants lacked recorded data on ART adherence, viral resistance or therapy changes. Relative to transplant donor controls, diversity remained lower despite increasing after ART. At every time point, clones expanded before ART dominated the repertoire.

The input for sequencing was unsorted PBMCs, taken 2.3 years after starting antiretroviral therapy. This receptor was identified in a man aged 55-75 years with HIV.

CDR3 in DNA: TGTGTCAGAAGCTTAAGGGAATTTCAGGGAGGGTACAATGAGCAGTTCTTC. The encoded protein is CVRSLREFQGGYNEQFF. The chain employs TRBV7-5 and TRBJ2-1; TRBD2, the table's D call, was not compared with the DNA. TRBV7-5 is a recognized pseudogene. This CDR3 spans 17 amino acids.